The sequence of this T cell receptor beta chain was determined in a study of shared clonotypes between healthy human individuals. General study findings and limits: In four donors, around 4.5% of naive CD4 clonotypes appeared in common.

In the case of this clone: Its target is unknown.

V was pared by 4 bases and J by 1 base, with 3 bases of the junction left unmatched. Germline V gene lookup returns CDR1 MGHDK and CDR2 SYGVNS. This CDR3 contains 16 residues. Over several immunoSEQ plates, each subset's genomic DNA was distributed in even portions. Using immunoSEQ multiplex PCR, the repertoire was profiled, and TCRdb retains in-frame clones only, with some absent. The sample lists more than 900,000 clones, approximately 78% occurring once. The sequence was obtained from a man younger than 35 in good health. Some clones in this sample may be carry-over from other donors' samples. The sequenced material came from memory CD4+ T cells from PBMCs. Subset described: CD45RA-negative fraction. V gene TRBV25-1 combines with J gene TRBJ2-2, with 10 bases lining up with TRBD2. CDR3 sequence: CASSGWTSGNTGELFF. The DNA of the CDR3 is TGTGCCAGCAGTGGGTGGACTAGCGGGAACACCGGGGAGCTGTTTTTT.